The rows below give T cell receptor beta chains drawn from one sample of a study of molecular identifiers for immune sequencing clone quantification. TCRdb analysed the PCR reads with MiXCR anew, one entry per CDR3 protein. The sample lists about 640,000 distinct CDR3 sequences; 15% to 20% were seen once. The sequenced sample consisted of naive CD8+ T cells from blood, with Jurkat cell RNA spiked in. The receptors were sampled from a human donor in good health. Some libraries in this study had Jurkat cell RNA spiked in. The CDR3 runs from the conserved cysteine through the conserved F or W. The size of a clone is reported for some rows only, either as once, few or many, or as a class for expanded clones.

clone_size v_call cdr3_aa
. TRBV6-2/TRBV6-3 CASSYSLVSVNFHEQFF
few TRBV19 CASSRWAGGYNEQFF
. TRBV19 CASRDSENRPQHF
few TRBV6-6 CASSYRQPGTYSTNEKLFF
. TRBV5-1 CASSSTEGLAEGLNGYEQYF
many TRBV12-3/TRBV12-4 CASSILRGTGPTNEKLFF
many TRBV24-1 CATSETGERLKQFF
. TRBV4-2 CASSQRTLGAADTGELFF
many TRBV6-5 CASWDRPLGEQYF
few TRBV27 CASSTRDITMGTEAFF
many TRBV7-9 CASSLTPTGAYLETQYF